This passage covers 24 T cell receptor beta chains from one sample sequenced in a study of response to subunit inactivated influenza vaccine. Each CDR3 protein gets one entry after TCRdb re-called the RT-PCR reads with MiXCR. In the table there are approximately 520,000 distinct CDR3 sequences, 16% of which are singletons. The sample consisted of CD4+ T cells sorted from PBMCs, taken about 24 months after vaccination. Source of these receptors: a man between 50 and 70 years old who received an inactivated influenza vaccine.

The chain employs TRBV7-2 and TRBJ2-5, with 7 bases aligning to TRBD1. The junction had 10 bases not matched to a gene; V was cut back by 5 bases and J by 7 bases. Germline assignment: CDR1 SGHTA and CDR2 FQGNSA. The CDR3 consists of 14 residues. The CDR3 protein is CASSLDRELRTQYF. CDR3 DNA sequence: TGTGCCAGCAGCCTAGACAGGGAGTTGAGGACCCAGTACTTC. The variable domain in full, completed from reference TRBV7-2 and TRBJ2-5, reads GAGVSQSPSNKVTEKGKDVELRCDPISGHTALYWYRQSLGQGLEFLIYFQGNSAPDKSGLPSDRFSAERTGGSVSTLTIQRTQQEDSAVYLCASSLDRELRTQYFGPGTRLLVL.

This clonotype has more than one count but fewer than ten. This chain uses TRBV9 with TRBJ2-7; D is undetermined. From germline, CDR1 is SGDLS and CDR2 YYNGEE. This CDR3 region has 15 residues. Deletions cut 0 bases from V and 5 bases from J, with 15 bases between. The CDR3 bases are TGTGCCAGCAGCGTAGGAGTACTGCCCGTCGACGAGCAGTACTTC. Translation gives CASSVGVLPVDEQYF.

This clonotype was detected once. The CDR3 loop is CASSWGGGKLFF. For the CDR3, the DNA is TGTGCCAGCAGCTGGGGCGGGGGAAAACTGTTTTTT. The chain carries TRBV7-9 and TRBJ1-4; a weak D match, TRBD1 (5 bases). With 4 bases removed from V and 10 bases from J, the gap between germline ends came to 10 bases. The CDR3 loop spans 12 amino acids. Per the germline V gene, CDR1 is SEHNR and CDR2 is FQNEAQ (reference sequence).

The rearrangement joins TRBV16 to TRBJ1-1; weak D call: TRBD1 (5 bases). The CDR3 has 15 residues. Germline-derived CDR1 and CDR2 are KGHSY and FQNENV. V gave up 0 bases and J gave up 8 bases, with 16 bases separating them. CDR3 protein: CASSQSRGRGLEAFF. The CDR3 bases are TGTGCCAGCAGCCAATCCCGGGGACGGGGACTAGAAGCTTTCTTT.

This clonotype was counted many times. J is TRBJ2-1 and V is TRBV4-2; unclear D gene. CDR3 length: 15 amino acids. V was clipped by 0 bases and J by 4 bases, with 10 bases between them. CDR1 is LGHNA, CDR2 YNFKEQ, per germline. CDR3 protein: CASSQDRNRYNEQFF. As DNA, the CDR3 is TGTGCCAGCAGCCAAGATCGCAATAGATACAATGAGCAGTTCTTC.

As DNA, the CDR3 is TGTGCCAGCAGTTTCACAGGGGGGCAGCAGTACTTC. The encoded protein is CASSFTGGQQYF. The chain links TRBV27 to TRBJ2-7; 8 bases fit TRBD1. CDR3 length: 12 amino acids. The ends lost 3 bases at V and 8 bases at J; junction bases unmatched: 3. The germline V gene encodes CDR1 MNHEY and CDR2 SMNVEV (reference sequence).

The chain combines TRBV6-9 with TRBJ2-7, with 15 positions matching TRBD2. V was pared by 7 bases and J by 6 bases, with 13 bases of the junction left unmatched. CDR3 length: 17 residues. Germline V CDR1 and CDR2: MNHGY, SVAAGI. The CDR3 region has the DNA TGTGCCAGCAACACCGGGACTAGCGGGGGGTCTCTTCCCGAGCAGTACTTC. Protein sequence: CASNTGTSGGSLPEQYF.

V is TRBV28 and J is TRBJ2-7; D possibly matches TRBD1 or TRBD2 (5 bases each). Germline CDR1 is MDHEN and CDR2 is SYDVKM. V lost 7 bases, J lost 2 bases, and 12 bases lay in between. The CDR3 extends over 13 amino acids. The CDR3 loop reads CASTLGTTYEQYF. The DNA for the CDR3 is TGTGCCAGCACCCTCGGGACGACCTACGAGCAGTACTTC.

This clonotype was seen a few times. The chain joins TRBV7-2 to TRBJ1-5, with a possible D match to TRBD1 (5 bases). In germline, CDR1 is SGHTA, CDR2 FQGNSA. Trimming stripped 6 bases from V and 3 bases from J, with 9 bases between. This CDR3 has 13 residues. The CDR3 DNA reads as TGTGCCAGCAGAATGGGGACCAATCAGCCCCAGCATTTT. Translation gives CASRMGTNQPQHF.

The chain employs TRBV20-1 and TRBJ1-5; a possible D gene is TRBD1 (6 bases). V was pared by 5 bases and J by 3 bases, with 20 bases between. CDR1 and CDR2 (germline): DFQATT, SNEGSKA (reference sequence). CDR3 length: 16 residues. The CDR3 spells CSASKSSGQNNQPQHF. In nucleotides, the CDR3 is TGCAGTGCTTCAAAAAGCTCCGGACAGAACAATCAGCCCCAGCATTTT.

The rearrangement joins TRBV18 to TRBJ2-3, with TRBD2 matching over 11 bases. The CDR3 loop spans 16 amino acids. The V gene's germline CDR1 is KGHSH and CDR2 LQKENI. The J segment lost 6 bases and the V segment lost 0 bases, leaving 5 bases of the junction unmatched. The CDR3 nucleotides are TGTGCCAGCTCACCACCTAGCGGGAGGGATCCGGATACGCAGTATTTT. Protein: CASSPPSGRDPDTQYF.

This clonotype has a handful of counts. The chain links TRBV14 to TRBJ1-2; D is unresolved. Germline V gene data show CDR1 as SGHDN and CDR2 as FVKESK. V shed 4 bases and J shed 6 bases, with 12 bases lying between them. This CDR3 comprises 13 residues. The CDR3 loop reads CASSPRSSDGYTF. CDR3 in DNA: TGTGCCAGCAGCCCCCGCTCCTCGGATGGCTACACCTTC.

The chain couples TRBV5-5 to TRBJ2-7, with 7 bases fitting TRBD1. Trimming removed 2 bases from V and 1 base from J; junction bases left unmatched: 6. The germline CDR1 and CDR2 sequences are SGHKS and YYEKEE (reference sequence). The CDR3 has 15 amino acids. The CDR3 nucleotides are TGTGCCAGCAGCTTAACCGGGACAGAATCCTACGAGCAGTACTTC. Translating gives CASSLTGTESYEQYF.

This clonotype was detected only a few times. The gene calls are TRBV20-1 and TRBJ2-3; 8 bases are shared with TRBD2. CDR1 is DFQATT and CDR2 is SNEGSKA in the germline V gene (reference sequence). The CDR3 has 14 amino acids. V was pared by 3 bases and J by 10 bases, with 12 bases of the junction left unmatched. CDR3 DNA: TGCAGTGCTAGTGCGGGGACGGGGGGGAGTGCGCAGTATTTT. The encoded protein is CSASAGTGGSAQYF.

The chain combines TRBV6-5 with TRBJ2-7; the match to TRBD1 covers 10 bases. V was clipped by 2 bases and J by 3 bases; unmatched bases: 4. This CDR3 contains 15 residues. Germline values: CDR1 MNHEY, CDR2 SVGAGI. CDR3 sequence: CASSYRRDRGYEQYF. In nucleotides, the CDR3 is TGTGCCAGCAGTTACCGCCGGGACAGGGGCTACGAGCAGTACTTC.

This chain connects TRBV29-1 to TRBJ2-7; D might be TRBD1 (6 bases). V was trimmed by 3 bases and J by 4 bases, leaving 13 bases between them. This CDR3 region has 13 residues. Germline CDR1 SQVTM, CDR2 ANQGSEA. This CDR3 reads CSVEGVGQYEQYF. The CDR3 DNA reads TGCAGCGTTGAGGGGGTTGGACAGTACGAGCAGTACTTC.

This clonotype showed up just a few times. The V call is TRBV20-1, the J call TRBJ1-6, with a tentative D call TRBD1 (5 bases). Germline CDR1 reads DFQATT; CDR2 reads SNEGSKA (reference sequence). The CDR3 length is 14 residues. V gave up 1 base and J gave up 3 bases, with 7 bases separating them. This CDR3 reads CSARGGRYNSPLHF. The CDR3, as DNA: TGCAGTGCTAGAGGGGGACGCTATAATTCACCCCTCCACTTT.

The chain employs TRBV5-1 and TRBJ2-3; D is possibly TRBD2 (7 bases). CDR3 length: 17 amino acids. V gave up 1 base and J gave up 4 bases, with 19 bases separating them. Germline CDR1 SGHRS, CDR2 YFSETQ. CDR3 in DNA: TGCGCCAGCAGCTTGCAGGGGTTGGGACTAAGATCAGATACGCAGTATTTT. It translates to CASSLQGLGLRSDTQYF.

The sample holds a few counts of this clonotype. V usage is TRBV5-1 and J usage is TRBJ2-1, with unresolved D. The CDR3 has 13 amino acids. The germline V gene encodes CDR1 SGHRS and CDR2 YFSETQ. Trimming removed 1 base from V and 3 bases from J, with 5 bases in between. The CDR3 DNA reads as TGCGCCAGCAGCTTGAACATCTACAATGAGCAGTTCTTC. This translates into CASSLNIYNEQFF.

This clonotype has only a few counts. The J gene is TRBJ1-6, the V gene TRBV27, with a tentative D call TRBD1 (5 bases). Germline CDR1 reads MNHEY; CDR2 reads SMNVEV (reference sequence). CDR3 length: 15 amino acids. Between the trimmed V and J ends, which lost 2 bases and 7 bases, there was a span of 12 bases. The CDR3: CASSLTGTANSPLHF. CDR3 nucleotides: TGTGCCAGCAGTTTAACCGGGACGGCCAATTCACCCCTCCACTTT.

This clonotype was seen repeatedly, ten times or more. The chain recombines TRBV4-1 with TRBJ1-4, with D perhaps TRBD1 (6 bases). This CDR3 is built from 14 residues. Per germline, CDR1 MGHRA and CDR2 YSYEKL. The V and J ends lost 6 bases and 8 bases respectively, with 16 bases between them. The CDR3 region is CASSPTGFREKLFF. CDR3 nucleotide sequence: TGCGCCAGCAGTCCTACAGGGTTCAGGGAAAAACTGTTTTTT.

The chain uses TRBV12-5 and TRBJ2-5; possibly TRBD1 for D (5 bases). This CDR3 region has 16 residues. V lost 0 bases and J lost 3, with 14 bases in between. Germline-derived CDR1 and CDR2 are LGHNT and FRNRAP. The CDR3 coding sequence is TGTGCTAGTGGTTTGGTAGTGGGGCGAGGAAAAGAGACCCAGTACTTC. This codes for CASGLVVGRGKETQYF. Full variable domain (missing parts from reference TRBV12-5 and TRBJ2-5): DARVTQTPRHKVTEMGQEVTMRCQPILGHNTVFWYRQTMMQGLELLAYFRNRAPLDDSGMPKDRFSAEMPDATLATLKIQPSEPRDSAVYFCASGLVVGRGKETQYFGPGTRLLVL.

This chain uses TRBV4-1 with TRBJ2-5; 8 nucleotides align to TRBD2. This CDR3 contains 15 residues. V dropped 3 bases and J dropped 4; count of bases not matched to a gene: 7. From germline, CDR1 is MGHRA and CDR2 YSYEKL. CDR3 DNA sequence: TGCGCCAGCAGCCAGACTAGCGCGCGGAGAGAGACCCAGTACTTC. This gives the protein CASSQTSARRETQYF.

This chain connects TRBV20-1 to TRBJ2-1; tentatively, D is TRBD1 (6 bases). Germline CDR1 is DFQATT and CDR2 is SNEGSKA (reference sequence). The CDR3 is made up of 13 amino acids. V was pared by 3 bases and J by 3 bases, with 9 bases between. The CDR3 region is CSARRDNYNEQFF. The CDR3 coding sequence is TGCAGTGCTAGGAGGGACAACTACAATGAGCAGTTCTTC.